The rows below give T cell receptor beta chains drawn from one sample of a study of T cells in narcolepsy. Libraries were prepared by immunoSEQ multiplex PCR; TCRdb keeps only in-frame clonotypes and omits some of them. The sample lists fewer than 40,000 clones; roughly 87% were seen once. The sample was CD45RA- memory CD4+ T cells from PBMCs. These receptors all stem from a human donor with narcolepsy. Each CDR3 is given with its conserved first and last residue. Each record gives: D gene, V gene, CDR3 protein. The D gene is left open where the match is weak.

. TRBV9 CASSVGVGLSYEQYF
. TRBV4-2 CASSQDESGTGSSYEQYF
. TRBV19 CASRRGGMNTEAFF
. TRBV7-2 CASSLLSPSSGNTIYF
TRBD1 TRBV5-6 CASSRIADRGYNSPLHF
TRBD2 TRBV7-3 CASSFTSGGQETQYF
. TRBV19 CASRIGETQYF
. TRBV30 CAWSVKAGAGAGELFF
TRBD2 TRBV6-1 CASSEALAGGTYNEQFF
. TRBV7-9 CASSFTQGPYEQYF
. TRBV11-3 CASSLLEGQTYEQYF
. TRBV10-3 CATFGGSGNTIYF
TRBD1 TRBV5-6 CASSSIDRGLSGNTIYF
TRBD2 TRBV6-1 CASTSERGFLETQYF
TRBD1 TRBV5-4 CASSSGTGGSGNIQYF
. TRBV6-6 CASKSGTTYEQYF
. TRBV5-4 CASSPEQGLYGYTF
. TRBV15 CATSRDRQGRKTQYF
. TRBV5-1 CASSWGTTDTQYF
. TRBV21-1 CASSKALVSGSWEQYF
. TRBV5-4 CASSFPNRVENTEAFF
. TRBV2 CASSEDTIHIGNEQFF
. TRBV18 CASSPGSGTHEQYF
. TRBV28 CASSPTNRVRSNQPQHF
. TRBV7-2 CASSTRVRETQYF
TRBD2 TRBV7-8 CASSPGLATYNEQFF
. TRBV7-3 CASSLGSTNTGEPFF
TRBD2 TRBV5-1 CASSGLASSTDTQYF
. TRBV15 CATWIADPYEQYF
. TRBV28 CAASYPNRNYGYTF
TRBD2 TRBV7-2 CASSLERGGGYEQYF
. TRBV6-5 CASRTLSYEQYF
TRBD1 TRBV7-2 CASRRGGQMNTEAFF
TRBD1 TRBV6-1 CASTPTGDPLYGYTF
. TRBV11-2 CASSLDLWEAEQYF
. TRBV5-6 CASSLGTGRTQYF
. TRBV9 CASSARTGNQETQYF
. TRBV7-2 CASSLVGGPVETQYF
. TRBV2 CASSVDGFYEQYF
. TRBV19 CASSIVGGAGETQYF